This T cell receptor (beta chain) was obtained from a study of control samples from healthy donors and cancer patients. The ends were cut back, 4 bases at V and 3 bases at J, with 14 bases in the middle. Germline CDR1 SGHRS, CDR2 YFSETQ. There are 14 residues in the CDR3. Profiling relied on immunoSEQ multiplex PCR, and the TCRdb table lists in-frame clones only, not all of them. The sample records 85,000 to 100,000 clones, 85% to 95% being singletons. The material sequenced was blood. This TCR was sampled from a man younger than 35 in good health. The rearrangement joins TRBV5-1 to TRBJ2-7; D is possibly TRBD2 (6 bases). This chain's CDR3 is CASSPEAGNYEQYF. CDR3 nucleotide sequence: TGCGCCAGCAGCCCCGAGGCGGGGAACTACGAGCAGTACTTC.